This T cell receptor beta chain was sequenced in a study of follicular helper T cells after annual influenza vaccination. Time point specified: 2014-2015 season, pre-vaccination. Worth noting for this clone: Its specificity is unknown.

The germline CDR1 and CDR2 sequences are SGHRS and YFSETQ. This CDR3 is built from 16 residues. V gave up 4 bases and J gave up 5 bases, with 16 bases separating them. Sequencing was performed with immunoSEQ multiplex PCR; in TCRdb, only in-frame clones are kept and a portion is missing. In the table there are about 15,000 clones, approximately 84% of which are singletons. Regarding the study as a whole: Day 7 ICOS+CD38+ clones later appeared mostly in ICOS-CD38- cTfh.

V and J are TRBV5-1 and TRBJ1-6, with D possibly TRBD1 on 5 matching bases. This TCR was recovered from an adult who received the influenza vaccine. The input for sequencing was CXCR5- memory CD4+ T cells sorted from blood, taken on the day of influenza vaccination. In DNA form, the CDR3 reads TGCGCCAGCAGCCCCGAGTGGGGGATAAATAATTCACCCCTCCACTTT. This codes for CASSPEWGINNSPLHF.